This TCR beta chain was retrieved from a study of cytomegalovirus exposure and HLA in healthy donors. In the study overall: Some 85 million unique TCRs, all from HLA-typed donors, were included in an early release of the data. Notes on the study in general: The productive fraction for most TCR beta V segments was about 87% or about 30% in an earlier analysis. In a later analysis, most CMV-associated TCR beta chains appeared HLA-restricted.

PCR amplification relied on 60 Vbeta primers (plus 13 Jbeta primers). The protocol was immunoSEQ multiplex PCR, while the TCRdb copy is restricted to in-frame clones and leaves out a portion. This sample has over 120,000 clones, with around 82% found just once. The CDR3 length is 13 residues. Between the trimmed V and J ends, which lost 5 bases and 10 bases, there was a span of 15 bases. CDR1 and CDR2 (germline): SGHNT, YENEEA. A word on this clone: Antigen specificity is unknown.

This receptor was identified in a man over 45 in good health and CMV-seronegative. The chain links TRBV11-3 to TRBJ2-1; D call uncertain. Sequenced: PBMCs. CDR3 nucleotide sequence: TGTGCCAGCAGCCTCAACTTTGTCCGCGAGCAGTTCTTC. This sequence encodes CASSLNFVREQFF. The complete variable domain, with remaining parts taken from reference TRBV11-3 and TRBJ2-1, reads EAGVVQSPRYKIIEKKQPVAFWCNPISGHNTLYWYLQNLGQGPELLIRYENEEAVDDSQLPKDRFSAERLKGVDSTLKIQPAELGDSAVYLCASSLNFVREQFFGPGTRLTVL.